These 9 T cell receptor beta chains came from one sample sequenced in a study of CD8 T cells in ankylosing spondylitis. MiXCR was run by TCRdb on the 5' RACE reads, yielding one entry per CDR3 protein. The sample lists about 250,000 distinct CDR3 sequences; 15% to 20% were seen once. The specimen sequenced was blood, either unsorted or a sorted T cell fraction (not recorded which). The receptor set was obtained from a male donor with ankylosing spondylitis or in good health (not recorded which).

This clonotype has ten or more counts. This chain links TRBV20-1 with TRBJ2-7; D is perhaps TRBD1 or TRBD2 (5 bases each). The CDR3 has 13 amino acids. CDR1 and CDR2 from the germline V gene are DFQATT and SNEGSKA (reference sequence). V was cut by 5 bases and J by 5 bases, with 16 bases left in between. CDR3 DNA: TGCAGTGCTTCTCTAGGGGACGTCCACGAGCAGTACTTC. Protein sequence: CSASLGDVHEQYF.

Many counts were recorded for this clonotype. The chain has TRBV6-2 or TRBV6-3 and TRBJ1-1; TRBD1 is a possible D gene (5 bases). This CDR3 has 18 amino acids. Germline CDR1 and CDR2: MNHEY and SVGEGT. The ends were cut back, 2 bases at V and 4 bases at J, with 23 bases in the middle. CDR3 protein: CASSYGPGDLILGTEAFF. As DNA, the CDR3 is TGTGCCAGCAGTTACGGGCCTGGGGACCTTATCCTCGGCACTGAAGCTTTCTTT.

This chain links TRBV12-3 or TRBV12-4 with TRBJ2-2; no firm D call. The V end lost 10 bases, the J end lost 6 bases, and 12 bases lay between the germline ends. The CDR3 loop spans 12 amino acids. CDR3 coding DNA: TGTGCCATCGCCCCGGTGGCCGGGGAGCTGTTTTTT. The encoded protein is CAIAPVAGELFF.

There are a few counts of this clonotype. The chain employs TRBV27 and TRBJ2-7, with 8 bases identical to TRBD2. Germline V gene lookup returns CDR1 MNHEY and CDR2 SMNVEV (reference sequence). Trimming took 6 bases from V and 5 from J; bases not matched to a gene: 0. This CDR3 is built from 11 residues. The CDR3 DNA is TGTGCCAGCAGCGGGGGGGACGAGCAGTACTTC. This codes for CASSGGDEQYF.

This clonotype has at least ten counts. The V call is TRBV15, the J call TRBJ2-2, with TRBD1 matching over 11 bases. This CDR3 contains 15 residues. The germline V gene has CDR1 LNHNV and CDR2 YYDKDF (reference sequence). Germline trimming cut 7 bases from V and 8 bases from J; bases unmatched to any gene: 9. The chain's CDR3 is CATTPKDRGPGELFF. CDR3 bases: TGTGCCACCACCCCAAAGGACAGGGGGCCGGGGGAGCTGTTTTTT.

The CDR3 loop reads CASSLVTGLGADTQYF. The CDR3 nucleotides read TGTGCCAGCAGCTTAGTTACCGGACTTGGTGCAGATACGCAGTATTTT. This chain joins TRBV7-9 and TRBJ2-3; the D gene is possibly TRBD2 (5 bases). Trimming shortened V by 1 base and J by 4 bases, and 15 bases separated the two germline ends. This CDR3 contains 16 residues. The germline CDR1 and CDR2 sequences are SEHNR and FQNEAQ (reference sequence).

The chain has TRBV6-1 and TRBJ2-5, with 12 bases fitting TRBD2. The germline V gene encodes CDR1 MNHNS and CDR2 SASEGT. V dropped 2 bases and J dropped 5; count of bases not matched to a gene: 12. The CDR3 totals 18 residues. CDR3 nucleotide sequence: TGTGCCAGCAGTGAATTGGTGGCTAGCGGGAGGGCCTGGGAGACCCAGTACTTC. Protein sequence: CASSELVASGRAWETQYF.

This clonotype came up a few times. This chain uses TRBV5-1 with TRBJ2-1, with 10 bases fitting TRBD2. The ends lost 4 bases at V and 4 bases at J; junction bases unmatched: 5. Germline CDR1 reads SGHRS; CDR2 reads YFSETQ. This CDR3 contains 15 residues. CDR3: CASSVGLAAYNEQFF. CDR3 sequence (DNA): TGCGCCAGCAGCGTAGGACTAGCGGCTTACAATGAGCAGTTCTTC.

V gene TRBV21-1 combines with J gene TRBJ2-4; the DNA was not used to check the table's D call, TRBD2. TRBV21-1 is designated a pseudogene. The CDR3 runs 16 residues. CDR3 residues: CASSKAQRGNKNIQYF. CDR3 nucleotides: TGTGCCAGCAGCAAAGCGCAGCGGGGTAACAAAAACATTCAGTACTTC.